This TCR beta chain appears in the sequencing data of a study of blood T cell repertoires in COVID-19. Study background: PBMCs, B-cell-depleted T cells, or T cells provided the cDNA or gDNA that made up the material.

Measured with immunoSEQ multiplex PCR; TCRdb has only the in-frame clones, and not every one. The sample records over 130,000 clones, roughly 84% being singletons. V trimming: 6 bases; J trimming: 3 bases; junction bases outside the gene matches: 5. This CDR3 contains 15 residues. The V gene's germline CDR1 is LNHDA and CDR2 SQIVND (reference sequence). This rearrangement joins TRBV19 to TRBJ1-5; 10 positions agree with TRBD1. This clonotype was obtained from a man aged 65 to 85 with acute or convalescent COVID-19. Material for sequencing was peripheral blood. CDR3 sequence (DNA): TGTGCCAGTAGCCTGGACAGGGGGATCAATCAGCCCCAGCATTTT. This encodes CASSLDRGINQPQHF.